This entry is about one T cell receptor (beta chain). Its antigen is not known. Trimming removed 0 bases at V and 0 bases at J, with 8 bases between. The CDR3 has 15 amino acids. CDR1 is LGHNA and CDR2 is YSLEER in the germline V gene. Produced via immunoSEQ multiplex PCR; TCRdb's table is partial and in-frame only. The data show around 160,000 clones, about four fifths seen once. The data derive from a study of cytomegalovirus exposure and HLA in healthy donors. The study's findings and limits: Associated with cytomegalovirus, according to the listing, were fewer than 200 TCR beta chains.

Sequenced material: PBMCs. The chain combines TRBV4-3 with TRBJ1-2; no reliable D call. The sequence was obtained from a man aged 30-40 years in good health and CMV-seropositive. As DNA, the CDR3 is TGCGCCAGCAGCCAAGACTGGTTAGCTAACTATGGCTACACCTTC. Residues: CASSQDWLANYGYTF.